The 12 T cell receptor beta chains below all came from one sample that was sequenced in a study of blood T cell repertoires in COVID-19. Using immunoSEQ multiplex PCR, the repertoire was profiled, and TCRdb retains in-frame clones only, with some absent. The sample lists 200,000 to 250,000 clones, approximately 80% seen once, with 1.8% in the top ten. What was sequenced was PBMCs or T cells enriched from blood (not recorded which). All receptors come from a man between 60 and 75 years old who had recovered from COVID-19.

This chain joins TRBV7-8 and TRBJ1-2; no clear D. Germline CDR1 SGHVS, CDR2 FQNEAQ. This CDR3 spans 13 amino acids. V lost 7 bases and J 0 bases, leaving 9 bases between the germline ends. The CDR3 loop is CASTRAANYGYTF. CDR3 DNA sequence: TGTGCCAGCACCCGGGCGGCTAACTATGGCTACACCTTC.

J is TRBJ1-6 and V is TRBV5-4; TRBD1 matches 10 bases. Germline V gene data show CDR1 as SGHNT and CDR2 as YYREEE (reference sequence). V lost 6 bases, J lost 10 bases, and 13 bases stayed unmatched. CDR3 length: 16 amino acids. The CDR3 loop is CASTDTGTGVGSPLHF. The CDR3 DNA sequence: TGTGCCAGCACCGATACCGGGACAGGGGTCGGATCACCCCTCCACTTT.

The chain combines TRBV11-2 with TRBJ1-4, with TRBD1 matching 9 bases. This CDR3 region has 14 residues. Looked up from germline, CDR1 is SGHAT and CDR2 is FQNNGV. With 5 bases clipped from V and 7 bases from J, the junction kept 5 bases outside the gene matches. The CDR3: CASSPGTGSEKLFF. The CDR3 DNA reads TGTGCCAGCAGCCCTGGGACAGGGTCTGAAAAACTGTTTTTT.

The chain links TRBV7-6 to TRBJ2-7; D not resolved. This CDR3 has 16 residues. The ends were cut back, 0 bases at V and 6 bases at J, with 18 bases in the middle. The germline CDR1 and CDR2 sequences are SGHVS and FNYEAQ. The CDR3 bases are TGTGCCAGCAGCTTAGCGCGCCACCCTTCCATCGGCGAGCAGTACTTC. Translation: CASSLARHPSIGEQYF.

V gene TRBV27 combines with J gene TRBJ1-5, with TRBD1 identical over 8 bases. The J segment lost 5 bases and the V segment lost 2 bases, leaving 2 bases of the junction unmatched. Germline CDR1 is MNHEY and CDR2 is SMNVEV (reference sequence). The CDR3 is 14 residues long. For the CDR3, the DNA is TGTGCCAGCAGTTTAAACAGGGGGGATCAGCCCCAGCATTTT. It translates to CASSLNRGDQPQHF.

This clone was detected only a few times. This sequence joins TRBV6-5 and TRBJ2-7, with D maybe TRBD1 (6 bases). Germline V gene data show CDR1 as MNHEY and CDR2 as SVGAGI. Trimming removed 7 bases from V and 3 bases from J, with 16 bases in between. The CDR3 is made up of 14 amino acids. This chain's CDR3 is CASTPYRVSYEQYF. The DNA for the CDR3 is TGTGCCAGCACACCATACAGGGTTAGCTACGAGCAGTACTTC.

J is TRBJ2-1 and V is TRBV4-2; TRBD1 matches 7 bases. The V gene end was trimmed by 1 base and the J gene end by 10 bases; junction bases not matched to a gene: 7. The germline V gene has CDR1 LGHNA and CDR2 YNFKEQ. CDR3 length: 14 residues. In nucleotides, the CDR3 is TGTGCCAGCAGCCAAGGGGACAGCCGAGACGAGCAGTTCTTC. Translated, it gives CASSQGDSRDEQFF.

V is TRBV30 and J is TRBJ1-3; D uncertain. The germline V gene has CDR1 GTSNPN and CDR2 SVGIG (reference sequence). V was pared by 3 bases and J by 0 bases, with 9 bases between. The CDR3 has 14 amino acids. The CDR3 DNA is TGTGCCTGGAGCGAGGGTCTCTCTGGAAACACCATATATTTT. Protein: CAWSEGLSGNTIYF. The variable domain in full, completed from reference TRBV30 and TRBJ1-3, reads SQTIHQWPATLVQPVGSPLSLECTVEGTSNPNLYWYRQAAGRGLQLLFYSVGIGQISSEVPQNLSASRPQDRQFILSSKKLLLSDSGFYLCAWSEGLSGNTIYFGEGSWLTVV.

The chain recombines TRBV6-5 with TRBJ2-1, with D perhaps matching TRBD1 (5 bases). V lost 6 bases and J lost 1, with 10 bases in between. CDR3 length: 14 residues. CDR1 MNHEY and CDR2 SVGAGI come from the germline V gene. CDR3 amino acids: CASRTDRSYNEQFF. The CDR3, as DNA: TGTGCCAGCAGGACCGACAGATCCTACAATGAGCAGTTCTTC.

This sequence joins TRBV7-2 and TRBJ2-2, with 9 bases fitting TRBD1. V trimming: 1 base; J trimming: 6 bases; junction bases outside the gene matches: 3. This CDR3 contains 15 residues. CDR1 is SGHTA, CDR2 FQGNSA, per germline. The CDR3 DNA reads TGTGCCAGCAGCTTAGGCGGGACAGGGCCCGGGGAGCTGTTTTTT. Protein product: CASSLGGTGPGELFF. The full variable domain, in which reference TRBV7-2 and TRBJ2-2 provide the parts outside the CDR3, is GAGVSQSPSNKVTEKGKDVELRCDPISGHTALYWYRQSLGQGLEFLIYFQGNSAPDKSGLPSDRFSAERTGGSVSTLTIQRTQQEDSAVYLCASSLGGTGPGELFFGEGSRLTVL.

The CDR3 DNA follows: TGTGCCAGCAGTGACGGTAGGGGACTACGATTCTACGAGCAGTACTTC. It specifies CASSDGRGLRFYEQYF. The chain joins TRBV6-4 to TRBJ2-7; 7 bases map to TRBD2. The CDR3 is 16 amino acids. The junction had 10 bases not matched to a gene; V was cut back by 2 bases and J by 3 bases. The germline CDR1 and CDR2 sequences are MRHNA and SNTAGT.

The CDR3 DNA sequence: TGTGCCAGCAGCCAGGGGTCCGGGGGGCGCGATGGCTACACCTTC. The encoded protein is CASSQGSGGRDGYTF. V gene TRBV14 combines with J gene TRBJ1-2; possibly TRBD1 for D (6 bases). Trimming removed 3 bases from V and 6 bases from J, with 17 bases in between. The CDR3 spans 15 residues. CDR1 and CDR2 from the germline V gene are SGHDN and FVKESK.